The 3 T cell receptor beta chains below come from one sample, sequenced in a study. TCRdb itself ran the 5' RACE reads through MiXCR, one entry per CDR3 protein. The data contain 6,500 to 8,500 distinct CDR3 sequences, roughly 40% of them singletons. Sequenced: memory CD4+ T cells sorted from blood. Specified subset: memory CD4+ T cells, CD4+CD45RO+CD25-. Source of these receptors: a female donor with breast cancer.

The chain has TRBV27 and TRBJ2-7; D remains ambiguous. Germline V lookup: CDR1 MNHEY, CDR2 SMNVEV (reference sequence). CDR3 length equals 14 residues. The V gene lost 0 bases and the J gene lost 6 bases, with 12 bases spanning the gap. The CDR3 spells CASSLSGKPTEQYF. CDR3 in DNA: TGTGCCAGCAGTTTATCAGGCAAACCCACCGAGCAGTACTTC.

By share, this clonotype ranks as medium-sized. V gene TRBV4-1 combines with J gene TRBJ1-2; 8 nucleotides agree with TRBD1. The CDR3 extends over 15 amino acids. CDR1 is MGHRA, CDR2 YSYEKL, per germline. Trimming cost V 3 bases and J 0 bases; bases outside gene matches: 3. This chain's CDR3 is CASSHAGGSNYGYTF. DNA of the CDR3: TGCGCCAGCAGCCATGCAGGGGGCTCTAACTATGGCTACACCTTC.

Sample share makes this clonotype medium-sized (0.01 to 0.1%). The chain combines TRBV11-2 with TRBJ2-3; D not resolved. This CDR3 has 15 residues. The V gene lost 1 base and the J gene lost 0 bases, with 8 bases spanning the gap. Per germline, CDR1 SGHAT and CDR2 FQNNGV. The CDR3 bases are TGTGCCAGCAGCTTAGTATCCCAGAGCACAGATACGCAGTATTTT. Translated, it gives CASSLVSQSTDTQYF.